This paragraph covers one T cell receptor beta chain sequence. Its antigen is unidentified. The data originate from a study of blood T cells in healthy people across ages. A second about 6 to 12 cycle PCR used barcoded and J-beta primers. Each cDNA molecule was tagged by a template-switch adaptor that had 12 random nucleotides. TCRdb used MiXCR to reprocess the 5' RACE reads, holding one entry per CDR3 protein. The sample shows over 600,000 distinct CDR3 sequences, around 43% of them seen only once. Study findings and constraints: Diversity estimated from one million T cells was considered an underestimate.

Every donor gave 8 to 10 milliliters of peripheral blood. Extraction yielded at least 5 micrograms of total RNA per sample. CDR1 and CDR2 from the germline V gene are MNHEY and SVGEGT. With V trimmed by 0 bases and J by 6 bases, 8 bases remained unmatched. The CDR3 is 15 amino acids. The chain carries TRBV6-2 or TRBV6-3 and TRBJ2-7, with 7 bases lining up with TRBD2. The sequence was collected from an elderly man in good health. The sequenced material came from blood. CDR3 DNA sequence: TGTGCCAGCAGTTACTCGATGGGCGGGAGATCCGAGCAGTACTTC. Its protein is CASSYSMGGRSEQYF.